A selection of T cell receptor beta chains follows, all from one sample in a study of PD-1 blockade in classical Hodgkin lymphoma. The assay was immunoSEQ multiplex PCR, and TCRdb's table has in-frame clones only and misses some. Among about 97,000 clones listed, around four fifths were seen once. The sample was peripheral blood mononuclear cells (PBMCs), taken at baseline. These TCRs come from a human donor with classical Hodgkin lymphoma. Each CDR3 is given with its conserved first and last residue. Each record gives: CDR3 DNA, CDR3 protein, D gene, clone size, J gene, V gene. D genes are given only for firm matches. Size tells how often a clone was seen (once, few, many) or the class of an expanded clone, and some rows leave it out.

CDR3nt: TGCGCCAGCAGCCAAGATGGAGGGACAGGGGGCGATTTGGATACGCAGTATTTT; CDR3aa: CASSQDGGTGGDLDTQYF; d_gene: TRBD1; abundance: once; j_gene: TRBJ2-3; v_gene: TRBV4-3
CDR3nt: TGTGCCATCAGTGAGTCGACAGTCAATCAGCCCCAGCATTTT; CDR3aa: CAISESTVNQPQHF; d_gene: .; abundance: .; j_gene: TRBJ1-5; v_gene: TRBV10-3
CDR3nt: TGCAGTGTAGGTGGACCCGAGACCCAGTACTTC; CDR3aa: CSVGGPETQYF; d_gene: .; abundance: .; j_gene: TRBJ2-5; v_gene: TRBV20-1
CDR3nt: TGTGCTAGTGGTAGCCCTAGCGGCAGGAACACCGGGGAGCTGTTTTTT; CDR3aa: CASGSPSGRNTGELFF; d_gene: TRBD2; abundance: .; j_gene: TRBJ2-2; v_gene: TRBV12-5
CDR3nt: TGTGCCAGCAGCTTAGGACGGTGGGGGGACTATGGCTACACCTTC; CDR3aa: CASSLGRWGDYGYTF; d_gene: .; abundance: .; j_gene: TRBJ1-2; v_gene: TRBV7-8
CDR3nt: TGTGCCATCAGTGAGTCTAGCGGGAAAGAGACCCAGTACTTC; CDR3aa: CAISESSGKETQYF; d_gene: TRBD2; abundance: once; j_gene: TRBJ2-5; v_gene: TRBV10-3
CDR3nt: TGTGCCAGCAGCTTAGAACCCCGGGGCCAACGGGAAAAACTGTTTTTT; CDR3aa: CASSLEPRGQREKLFF; d_gene: .; abundance: .; j_gene: TRBJ1-4; v_gene: TRBV7-2
CDR3nt: TGCGCCAGCAGCACCTCACAGGGGACCCAAGAGACCCAGTACTTC; CDR3aa: CASSTSQGTQETQYF; d_gene: TRBD1; abundance: .; j_gene: TRBJ2-5; v_gene: TRBV5-1
CDR3nt: TGCAGTGCTAGAGGCGGGACAGGGCAGTACTTC; CDR3aa: CSARGGTGQYF; d_gene: TRBD1; abundance: few; j_gene: TRBJ2-7; v_gene: TRBV20-1
CDR3nt: TGTGCCAGCAGCCAAGACATAGGGGCGGTGAACACTGAAGCTTTCTTT; CDR3aa: CASSQDIGAVNTEAFF; d_gene: .; abundance: .; j_gene: TRBJ1-1; v_gene: TRBV14
CDR3nt: TGTGCCAGCAGCCCAAAGGACAGGGGTATGAACACTGAAGCTTTCTTT; CDR3aa: CASSPKDRGMNTEAFF; d_gene: TRBD1; abundance: .; j_gene: TRBJ1-1; v_gene: TRBV7-9
CDR3nt: TGCGCCAGCAGCTTGGGGGTACGGGGACAGGGATCCGAGCAGTACTTC; CDR3aa: CASSLGVRGQGSEQYF; d_gene: TRBD1; abundance: once; j_gene: TRBJ2-7; v_gene: TRBV5-1
CDR3nt: TGTGCCGGTCGGGACAGGGGAAGGGGAGATACGCAGTATTTT; CDR3aa: CAGRDRGRGDTQYF; d_gene: TRBD1; abundance: .; j_gene: TRBJ2-3; v_gene: TRBV6-1
CDR3nt: TGTGCCAGCAGTTTACAGGGCGGCAGTGTGGCTTTCTTT; CDR3aa: CASSLQGGSVAFF; d_gene: .; abundance: .; j_gene: TRBJ1-1; v_gene: TRBV28
CDR3nt: TGTGCCAGCAGCCAAGATGCGGTAGGAGGGGAGCTGTTTTTT; CDR3aa: CASSQDAVGGELFF; d_gene: .; abundance: .; j_gene: TRBJ2-2; v_gene: TRBV4-2
CDR3nt: TGTGCCAGCAGCCAAGACGCCCCGGGTGGGGGGGACGGGACCCAGTACTTC; CDR3aa: CASSQDAPGGGDGTQYF; d_gene: TRBD2; abundance: .; j_gene: TRBJ2-5; v_gene: TRBV4-2
CDR3nt: TGTGCCAGCAGTGTTGGGCAGGGGGGCACAGATACGCAGTATTTT; CDR3aa: CASSVGQGGTDTQYF; d_gene: TRBD1; abundance: once; j_gene: TRBJ2-3; v_gene: TRBV2
CDR3nt: TGTGCCAGCAGTTCCGGGGCGGGAAACACCATATATTTT; CDR3aa: CASSSGAGNTIYF; d_gene: .; abundance: .; j_gene: TRBJ1-3; v_gene: TRBV5-8
CDR3nt: TGTGCCAGCAGCTTATCCCGGGACAGGGGGCACGAGCAGTACTTC; CDR3aa: CASSLSRDRGHEQYF; d_gene: TRBD1; abundance: .; j_gene: TRBJ2-7; v_gene: TRBV11-3
CDR3nt: TGCGCCAGCAGCTCACAGGGGGAGTATGGCTACACCTTC; CDR3aa: CASSSQGEYGYTF; d_gene: TRBD1; abundance: .; j_gene: TRBJ1-2; v_gene: TRBV5-1
CDR3nt: TGCAGCGTTGAGGGGCCCCGGGACAGAGACAATGAGCAGTTCTTC; CDR3aa: CSVEGPRDRDNEQFF; d_gene: TRBD1; abundance: .; j_gene: TRBJ2-1; v_gene: TRBV29-1
CDR3nt: TGTGCCAGCAGCATGGGGGCCGCGGGACAGGGAACAGATACGCAGTATTTT; CDR3aa: CASSMGAAGQGTDTQYF; d_gene: TRBD1; abundance: .; j_gene: TRBJ2-3; v_gene: TRBV5-4
CDR3nt: TGTGCCAGCAGTGAAGAGACGGGACCGTTACCGAACACCGGGGAGCTGTTTTTT; CDR3aa: CASSEETGPLPNTGELFF; d_gene: .; abundance: .; j_gene: TRBJ2-2; v_gene: TRBV6-1
CDR3nt: TGTGCCAGCTCACCAGGCCCCCCGGAGAACACTGAAGCTTTCTTT; CDR3aa: CASSPGPPENTEAFF; d_gene: .; abundance: .; j_gene: TRBJ1-1; v_gene: TRBV18
CDR3nt: TGTGCCATCAGTGTCCAGGGAATCGGGCTGTTTTTT; CDR3aa: CAISVQGIGLFF; d_gene: .; abundance: .; j_gene: TRBJ2-2; v_gene: TRBV6-6
CDR3nt: TGTGCCAGCGTAACAGGGGGCGAGGACTATGGCTACACCTTC; CDR3aa: CASVTGGEDYGYTF; d_gene: TRBD1; abundance: .; j_gene: TRBJ1-2; v_gene: TRBV28
CDR3nt: TGTGCCAGCAGTGAATTGTGGGGGGAAGAGACCCAGTACTTC; CDR3aa: CASSELWGEETQYF; d_gene: .; abundance: .; j_gene: TRBJ2-5; v_gene: TRBV25-1
CDR3nt: TGCAGTGCTAATATGGGAGATACGCAGTATTTT; CDR3aa: CSANMGDTQYF; d_gene: .; abundance: many; j_gene: TRBJ2-3; v_gene: TRBV20-1
CDR3nt: TGTGCCAGCAGGGGACTAGCGTCTGGGGCCAACGTCCTGACTTTC; CDR3aa: CASRGLASGANVLTF; d_gene: TRBD2; abundance: .; j_gene: TRBJ2-6; v_gene: TRBV11-2
CDR3nt: TGCGCCAGCAGCATGACACTAGCGGGAGCCGATGAGCAGTTCTTC; CDR3aa: CASSMTLAGADEQFF; d_gene: TRBD2; abundance: few; j_gene: TRBJ2-1; v_gene: TRBV5-1
CDR3nt: TGTGCCAGTAGTATTGGGGGGATAAGATCGGAGACCCAGTACTTC; CDR3aa: CASSIGGIRSETQYF; d_gene: .; abundance: .; j_gene: TRBJ2-5; v_gene: TRBV19
CDR3nt: TGCAGCGCCCGGGACAGGGTAACAGATACGCAGTATTTT; CDR3aa: CSARDRVTDTQYF; d_gene: TRBD1; abundance: .; j_gene: TRBJ2-3; v_gene: TRBV29-1
CDR3nt: TGCGCCAGCAGCAGGGACAGAAACACAGATACGCAGTATTTT; CDR3aa: CASSRDRNTDTQYF; d_gene: TRBD1; abundance: .; j_gene: TRBJ2-3; v_gene: TRBV5-1
CDR3nt: TGTGCCAGCAGCTTATTGGGGGTCCTGAGCACTGAAGCTTTCTTT; CDR3aa: CASSLLGVLSTEAFF; d_gene: .; abundance: once; j_gene: TRBJ1-1; v_gene: TRBV7-2
CDR3nt: TGCGCCAGCAGCCAAGCGGGAGGGTCCATCCGGGAGCTGTTTTTT; CDR3aa: CASSQAGGSIRELFF; d_gene: TRBD2; abundance: .; j_gene: TRBJ2-2; v_gene: TRBV4-1
CDR3nt: TGTGCCAGCAGCGAAAAGGTACAGGATCAGCCCCAGCATTTT; CDR3aa: CASSEKVQDQPQHF; d_gene: .; abundance: .; j_gene: TRBJ1-5; v_gene: TRBV9
CDR3nt: TGTGCCAGTAGTATACCCGGTGGGGAGCTGTTTTTT; CDR3aa: CASSIPGGELFF; d_gene: .; abundance: few; j_gene: TRBJ2-2; v_gene: TRBV19
CDR3nt: TGCAGCGTTGAGGGGGGTATGGGAGTACAGTTC; CDR3aa: CSVEGGMGVQF; d_gene: .; abundance: .; j_gene: TRBJ2-7; v_gene: TRBV29-1
CDR3nt: TGTGCCAGTGGGACATCTTATGAGACCCAGTACTTC; CDR3aa: CASGTSYETQYF; d_gene: .; abundance: .; j_gene: TRBJ2-5; v_gene: TRBV7-2
CDR3nt: TGTGCCACCAGCAGAGATGGCACTAACACAGATACGCAGTATTTT; CDR3aa: CATSRDGTNTDTQYF; d_gene: .; abundance: few; j_gene: TRBJ2-3; v_gene: TRBV15
CDR3nt: TGTGCCAGCAGCGTACTCGGCCTAGCGTCGGATACGCAGTATTTT; CDR3aa: CASSVLGLASDTQYF; d_gene: .; abundance: .; j_gene: TRBJ2-3; v_gene: TRBV9
CDR3nt: TGTGCCAGCAGCGCCCATAGCGGGGGCACAGATACGCAGTATTTT; CDR3aa: CASSAHSGGTDTQYF; d_gene: TRBD2; abundance: few; j_gene: TRBJ2-3; v_gene: TRBV9
CDR3nt: TGTGCCACCAGCAGAGATCTCGGGGGAGTAGGGCCCCAGCATTTT; CDR3aa: CATSRDLGGVGPQHF; d_gene: .; abundance: .; j_gene: TRBJ1-5; v_gene: TRBV15
CDR3nt: TGTGCCAGCAGCTTAGCCCTCGGCCCCTACGAGCAGTACTTC; CDR3aa: CASSLALGPYEQYF; d_gene: .; abundance: .; j_gene: TRBJ2-7; v_gene: TRBV7-7
CDR3nt: TGCGCCAGCAGCCAGCTAGCGGGTACAGATACGCAGTATTTT; CDR3aa: CASSQLAGTDTQYF; d_gene: TRBD2; abundance: .; j_gene: TRBJ2-3; v_gene: TRBV5-1
CDR3nt: TGTGCCAGCAGCGTTCAGGGGCCCAACCATTACAATGAGCAGTTCTTC; CDR3aa: CASSVQGPNHYNEQFF; d_gene: .; abundance: once; j_gene: TRBJ2-1; v_gene: TRBV9
CDR3nt: TGTGCCAGCAGCCCCGGGTATGAGCAGTTCTTC; CDR3aa: CASSPGYEQFF; d_gene: .; abundance: .; j_gene: TRBJ2-1; v_gene: TRBV7-9
CDR3nt: TGTGCCTGGAGTGGGAAAGGAGCAGCCGGGGAGCTGTTTTTT; CDR3aa: CAWSGKGAAGELFF; d_gene: .; abundance: .; j_gene: TRBJ2-2; v_gene: TRBV30
CDR3nt: TGTGCCAGCAGCAAAAAAACCGGGAGTTATTTTTCCTACGAGCAGTACTTC; CDR3aa: CASSKKTGSYFSYEQYF; d_gene: .; abundance: .; j_gene: TRBJ2-7; v_gene: TRBV21-1
CDR3nt: TGTGCCAGCAGCCGGGGCATAACTAGCACAGATACGCAGTATTTT; CDR3aa: CASSRGITSTDTQYF; d_gene: .; abundance: once; j_gene: TRBJ2-3; v_gene: TRBV6-5
CDR3nt: TGTGCCAGCAGCTTGGCCAGTGTGAACACTGAAGCTTTCTTT; CDR3aa: CASSLASVNTEAFF; d_gene: .; abundance: .; j_gene: TRBJ1-1; v_gene: TRBV5-4
CDR3nt: TGTGCCAGCAGCTTAAGACAGGGAGGCGAAAAACTGTTTTTT; CDR3aa: CASSLRQGGEKLFF; d_gene: TRBD1; abundance: .; j_gene: TRBJ1-4; v_gene: TRBV7-9
CDR3nt: TGTGCCAGTAGTATCAGCGGGATCAGCAATGAGCAGTTCTTC; CDR3aa: CASSISGISNEQFF; d_gene: TRBD2; abundance: .; j_gene: TRBJ2-1; v_gene: TRBV19
CDR3nt: TGTGCCAGCAGCCAGCACCCGAGGGGCACTGAAGCTTTCTTT; CDR3aa: CASSQHPRGTEAFF; d_gene: .; abundance: .; j_gene: TRBJ1-1; v_gene: TRBV14